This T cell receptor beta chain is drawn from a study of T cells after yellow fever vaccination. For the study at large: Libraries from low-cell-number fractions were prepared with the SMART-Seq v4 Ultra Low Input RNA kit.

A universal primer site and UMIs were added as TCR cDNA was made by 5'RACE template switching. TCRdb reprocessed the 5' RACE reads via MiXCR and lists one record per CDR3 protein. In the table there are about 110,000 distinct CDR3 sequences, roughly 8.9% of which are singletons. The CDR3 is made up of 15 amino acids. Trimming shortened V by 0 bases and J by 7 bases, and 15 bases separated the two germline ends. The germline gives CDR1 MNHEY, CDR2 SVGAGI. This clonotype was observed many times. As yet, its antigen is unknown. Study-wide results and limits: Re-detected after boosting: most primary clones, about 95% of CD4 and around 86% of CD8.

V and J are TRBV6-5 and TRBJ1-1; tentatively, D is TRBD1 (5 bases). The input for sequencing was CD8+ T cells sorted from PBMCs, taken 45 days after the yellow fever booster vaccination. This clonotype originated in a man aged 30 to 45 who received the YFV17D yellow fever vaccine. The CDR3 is CASSYSPGGYFEAFF. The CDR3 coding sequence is TGTGCCAGCAGTTACTCGCCCGGGGGGTACTTTGAAGCTTTCTTT.